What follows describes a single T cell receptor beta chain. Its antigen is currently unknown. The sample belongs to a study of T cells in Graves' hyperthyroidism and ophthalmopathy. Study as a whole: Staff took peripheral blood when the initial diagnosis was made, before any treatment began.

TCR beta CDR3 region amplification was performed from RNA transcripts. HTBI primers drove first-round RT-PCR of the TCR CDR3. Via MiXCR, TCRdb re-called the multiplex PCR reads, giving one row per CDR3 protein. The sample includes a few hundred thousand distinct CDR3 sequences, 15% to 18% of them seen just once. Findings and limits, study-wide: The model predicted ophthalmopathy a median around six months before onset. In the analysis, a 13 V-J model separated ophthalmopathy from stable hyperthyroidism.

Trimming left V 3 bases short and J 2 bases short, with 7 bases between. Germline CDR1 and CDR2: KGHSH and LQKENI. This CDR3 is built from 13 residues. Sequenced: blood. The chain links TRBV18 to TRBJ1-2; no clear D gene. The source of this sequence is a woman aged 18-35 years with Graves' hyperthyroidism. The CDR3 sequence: CASSPESNYGYTF. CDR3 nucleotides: TGTGCCAGCTCACCGGAGTCGAACTATGGCTACACCTTC.